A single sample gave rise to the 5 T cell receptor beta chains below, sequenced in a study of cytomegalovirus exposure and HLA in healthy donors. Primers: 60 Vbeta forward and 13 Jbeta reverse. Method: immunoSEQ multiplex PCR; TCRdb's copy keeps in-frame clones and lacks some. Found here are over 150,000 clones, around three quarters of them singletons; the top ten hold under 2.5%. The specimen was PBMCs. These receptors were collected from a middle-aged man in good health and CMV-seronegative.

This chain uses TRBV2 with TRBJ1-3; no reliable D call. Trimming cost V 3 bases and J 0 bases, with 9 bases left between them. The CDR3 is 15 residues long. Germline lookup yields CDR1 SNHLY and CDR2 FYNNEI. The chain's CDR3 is CASSESLNSGNTIYF. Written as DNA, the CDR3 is TGTGCCAGCAGTGAGTCTCTTAACTCTGGAAACACCATATATTTT.

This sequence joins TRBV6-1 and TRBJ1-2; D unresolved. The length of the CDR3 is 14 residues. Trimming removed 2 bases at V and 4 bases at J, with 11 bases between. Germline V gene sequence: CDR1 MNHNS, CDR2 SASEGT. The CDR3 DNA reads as TGTGCCAGCAGTGAACTGGCAGGCGCCTATGGCTACACCTTC. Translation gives CASSELAGAYGYTF.

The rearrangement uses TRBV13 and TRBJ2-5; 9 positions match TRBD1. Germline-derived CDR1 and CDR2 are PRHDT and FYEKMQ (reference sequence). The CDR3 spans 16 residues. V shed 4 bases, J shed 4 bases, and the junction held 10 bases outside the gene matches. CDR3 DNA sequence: TGTGCCAGCAGCTCCGGGAAAACAGGGGGCGGAGAGACCCAGTACTTC. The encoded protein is CASSSGKTGGGETQYF.

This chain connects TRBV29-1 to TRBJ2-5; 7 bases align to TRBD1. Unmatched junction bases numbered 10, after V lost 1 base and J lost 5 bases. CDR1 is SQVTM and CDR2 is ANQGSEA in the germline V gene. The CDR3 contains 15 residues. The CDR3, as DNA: TGCAGCGTTGAAGGAAGGAGAGGGGGCAGGGAGACCCAGTACTTC. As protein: CSVEGRRGGRETQYF.

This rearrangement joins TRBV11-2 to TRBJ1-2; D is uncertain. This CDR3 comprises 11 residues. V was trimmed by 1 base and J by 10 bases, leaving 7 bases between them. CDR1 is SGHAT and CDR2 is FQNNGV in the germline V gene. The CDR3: CASSLGPAYTF. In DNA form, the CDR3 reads TGTGCCAGCAGCTTAGGGCCTGCCTACACCTTC.